Here is one TCR beta chain with its context. CDR3 size: 14 residues. Trimming removed 3 bases at V and 5 bases at J, with 14 bases between. Looked up from germline, CDR1 is KGHSH and CDR2 is LQKENI. Original methodology: Reference gene primer amplification in the assay estimated nucleated cell counts. Generated by immunoSEQ multiplex PCR, the TCRdb table keeps only in-frame clones and is missing some. Clonal size and the V and J genes are those of that table, whereas D and trimming came from the DNA. This sample has 16,000 or so clones, with around 89% found just once. These data belong to a study of blood T cell repertoires in COVID-19.

The sequence was collected from a man at least 80 years old with acute or convalescent COVID-19. The chain is built from TRBV18 and TRBJ2-7; the D gene is possibly TRBD1 (5 bases). Sample: peripheral blood. CDR3 bases: TGTGCCAGCTCACCCCTGAAAGGGGCCCACGAGCAGTACTTC. It specifies CASSPLKGAHEQYF.